This TCR beta chain was identified during a study of shared clonotypes between healthy human individuals. For the study at large: Per-donor plates numbered three CD4 naive, three CD4 memory, two CD8 naive and one CD8 memory.

In the study's own analysis: ImmunoSEQ sequences covered only the junction and lacked quality scores; filtering therefore differed. Profiling relied on immunoSEQ multiplex PCR, and the TCRdb table lists in-frame clones only, not all of them. V and J calls and clone size come straight from that table; D and trimming were deduced from the DNA. This sample yields 2 million to 3 million clones, of which 80% to 95% are seen a single time; 0.35% to 0.45% belongs to the top ten. Between the trimmed V and J ends, which lost 4 bases and 1 base, there was a span of 10 bases. Germline V lookup: CDR1 SGHTA, CDR2 FQGTGA. The CDR3 has 15 residues.

Sequenced: naive CD4+ T cells from PBMCs. Subset: CD45RA+ positively selected. V is TRBV7-3 and J is TRBJ1-4; D unclear. The TCR originated in a man between 18 and 35 years old in good health. Some clones in this sample may be carry-over from other donors' samples. CDR3: CASSSRRITNEKLFF. The CDR3 DNA sequence: TGTGCCAGCAGCTCCCGACGGATAACTAATGAAAAACTGTTTTTT.